These 21 T cell receptor beta chains came from one sample sequenced in a study of blood T cells in healthy people across ages. A sample-barcoded 5' primer and a J-beta primer mix were used in a second PCR of roughly 6 to 11 cycles. TCRdb independently ran MiXCR on the 5' RACE reads; one entry per CDR3 protein. The sample lists about 640,000 distinct CDR3 sequences; around 54% were seen once. The sample consisted of blood. These receptors were collected from a man in his fifties or sixties in good health.

In this sample, this clonotype turned up a few times. V usage is TRBV18 and J usage is TRBJ2-7, with D possibly being TRBD1 or TRBD2 (5 bases each). The V end was cut by 2 bases, the J end by 0 bases, with 11 bases between. From germline, CDR1 is KGHSH and CDR2 LQKENI. The CDR3 runs to 15 residues. CDR3 amino acids: CASSPGTTASYEQYF. Here the CDR3 DNA reads TGTGCCAGCTCACCAGGGACGACGGCCTCCTACGAGCAGTACTTC.

The chain has TRBV11-2 and TRBJ2-4; 10 bases are a match to TRBD1. J was trimmed by 13 bases and V by 1 base; bases with no gene match: 10. The CDR3 extends over 15 amino acids. Germline V gene data show CDR1 as SGHAT and CDR2 as FQNNGV. The CDR3 spells CASSLVGTGEAEQYF. DNA for the CDR3: TGTGCCAGCAGCTTAGTCGGGACAGGGGAGGCGGAGCAGTACTTC.

J is TRBJ1-5 and V is TRBV12-3 or TRBV12-4, with D possibly matching TRBD1 (5 bases). Trimming took off 3 bases at V and 5 bases at J, with 14 bases between the two ends. The CDR3 is 15 amino acids. DNA of the CDR3: TGTGCCAGCAGTTTTCCTGGGGGACGGGATCAGCCCCAGCATTTT. As protein: CASSFPGGRDQPQHF.

The rearrangement uses TRBV5-1 and TRBJ1-6; 7 bases map to TRBD1. The junction had 7 bases not matched to a gene; V was cut back by 0 bases and J by 10 bases. The CDR3 sequence is 15 residues long. Germline V gene data show CDR1 as SGHRS and CDR2 as YFSETQ. The CDR3 DNA reads as TGCGCCAGCAGCTTGGGAAACAGGGGCGAGTCACCCCTCCACTTT. Its protein product is CASSLGNRGESPLHF.

The chain recombines TRBV5-1 with TRBJ2-1; 7 nucleotides align to TRBD1. The CDR3 has 15 residues. Trimming removed 0 bases from V and 4 bases from J; junction bases left unmatched: 4. The germline gives CDR1 SGHRS, CDR2 YFSETQ. The CDR3 is CASSLEGQEYNEQFF. For the CDR3, the DNA is TGCGCCAGCAGCTTGGAAGGACAGGAATACAATGAGCAGTTCTTC.

The chain is built from TRBV9 and TRBJ2-1, with 8 bases fitting TRBD1. Germline-derived CDR1 and CDR2 are SGDLS and YYNGEE. The J segment lost 5 bases and the V segment lost 3 bases, leaving 19 bases of the junction unmatched. This CDR3 is 19 amino acids long. The DNA of the CDR3 is TGTGCCAGCAGCGGAGGGACAGGATCAGTTCCGTCCGGCAACAATGAGCAGTTCTTC. Its translation: CASSGGTGSVPSGNNEQFF.

The V gene is TRBV11-2, the J gene TRBJ2-7; a possible D gene is TRBD2 (7 bases). The J call is doubtful: the DNA matches TRBJ2-5 better. This CDR3 is 15 amino acids long. CDR1 is SGHAT and CDR2 is FQNNGV in the germline V gene. The CDR3, as DNA: TGTGCCAGCAGCTTAGATCTAGGGGGGGAGCGGACCCAGTACTTC. This codes for CASSLDLGGERTQYF.

This chain links TRBV7-2 with TRBJ2-1; tentatively, D is TRBD2 (6 bases). V lost 5 bases, J lost 7 bases, and 12 bases lay in between. CDR1 and CDR2 from the germline V gene are SGHTA and FQGNSA. The length of the CDR3 is 13 residues. CDR3 sequence reads: CASSEPGENEQFF. CDR3 coding DNA: TGTGCCAGCAGCGAACCGGGGGAAAATGAGCAGTTCTTC.

The chain recombines TRBV7-2 with TRBJ2-1; 7 bases fit TRBD1. CDR3 length equals 16 residues. Germline V gives CDR1 SGHTA, CDR2 FQGNSA. Trimming cost V 3 bases and J 4 bases; bases outside gene matches: 9. CDR3 coding DNA: TGTGCCAGCAGCTTGACCGGGACAGCCATATACAATGAGCAGTTCTTC. It encodes CASSLTGTAIYNEQFF.

The chain links TRBV6-1 to TRBJ2-7; the match to TRBD2 covers 7 bases. The CDR3 is made up of 13 amino acids. Germline V CDR1 and CDR2: MNHNS, SASEGT. V shed 6 bases and J 6 bases; nucleotides not matched to a gene: 8. The CDR3 loop is CASRWGGFGEQYF. The DNA of the CDR3 is TGTGCCAGCAGGTGGGGGGGATTCGGCGAGCAGTACTTC.

The chain employs TRBV12-3 or TRBV12-4 and TRBJ2-1; D tentatively reads TRBD1 or TRBD2 (5 bases each). Trimming cost V 4 bases and J 2 bases, with 12 bases left between them. The CDR3 is 15 residues long. The CDR3 protein is CASSSGTRAYNEQFF. CDR3 bases: TGTGCCAGCAGTTCCGGGACCCGGGCCTACAATGAGCAGTTCTTC.

V and J are TRBV24-1 and TRBJ1-5; no firm D call. CDR1 is KGHDR and CDR2 is SFDVKD in the germline V gene. V lost 3 bases, J lost 7 bases, and 18 bases lay in between. There are 16 residues in the CDR3. The CDR3: CATSDTGQESKQPQHF. CDR3 in DNA: TGTGCCACCAGTGATACGGGCCAAGAGTCAAAACAGCCCCAGCATTTT.

This clonotype was counted once. This chain uses TRBV12-3 or TRBV12-4 with TRBJ2-5, with 8 bases lining up with TRBD1. The ends lost 4 bases at V and 2 bases at J; junction bases unmatched: 6. The CDR3 contains 15 residues. DNA for the CDR3: TGTGCCAGCAGTTCCGACGGGACAGGACAAGAGACCCAGTACTTC. The encoded protein is CASSSDGTGQETQYF.

This clonotype turned up a few times. The chain combines TRBV4-2 with TRBJ2-1; D possibly corresponds to TRBD2 (6 bases). Trimming stripped 0 bases from V and 8 bases from J, with 17 bases between. The CDR3 extends over 16 amino acids. CDR1 and CDR2 (germline): LGHNA, YNFKEQ. CDR3: CASSQDVAGRFYEQFF. The CDR3 DNA is TGTGCCAGCAGCCAAGATGTGGCGGGGAGGTTCTATGAGCAGTTCTTC.

This chain uses TRBV28 with TRBJ1-5, with 8 bases that match TRBD1. This CDR3 has 15 amino acids. The V gene end was trimmed by 4 bases and the J gene end by 6 bases; junction bases not matched to a gene: 8. In germline, CDR1 is MDHEN, CDR2 SYDVKM. The CDR3 region is CASSSGTGYRQPQHF. CDR3 bases: TGTGCCAGCAGTTCCGGGACAGGTTATCGTCAGCCCCAGCATTTT.

The chain combines TRBV5-6 with TRBJ2-1, with D possibly matching TRBD2 (5 bases). The germline CDR1 and CDR2 sequences are SGHDT and YYEEEE. The V end was cut by 1 base, the J end by 3 bases, with 11 bases between. There are 15 residues in the CDR3. The CDR3: CASSLTGIIYNEQFF. The CDR3 coding sequence is TGTGCCAGCAGCTTGACGGGGATTATCTACAATGAGCAGTTCTTC.

This clonotype was found a few times. The chain links TRBV18 to TRBJ2-7; TRBD1 aligns across 11 bases. The CDR3 loop spans 14 amino acids. The germline V gene has CDR1 KGHSH and CDR2 LQKENI. The ends lost 6 bases at V and 3 bases at J; junction bases unmatched: 4. In nucleotides, the CDR3 is TGTGCCAGCTCCGCCGGGACAGGGGGCTACGAGCAGTACTTC. Translated: CASSAGTGGYEQYF.

The chain links TRBV5-1 to TRBJ1-2; 8 bases map to TRBD1. This CDR3 contains 16 residues. V gave up 0 bases and J gave up 4 bases; unmatched junction bases: 8. Germline CDR1 is SGHRS and CDR2 is YFSETQ. This chain's CDR3 is CASSLEGQGACYGYTF. In nucleotides, the CDR3 is TGCGCCAGCAGCTTGGAGGGGCAGGGGGCCTGCTATGGCTACACCTTC.

The J gene is TRBJ2-5, the V gene TRBV24-1; 14 bases map to TRBD2. V shed 5 bases and J 4 bases; nucleotides not matched to a gene: 8. Germline V gene data show CDR1 as KGHDR and CDR2 as SFDVKD. The CDR3 has 17 amino acids. The CDR3 DNA is TGTGCCACCAGTGCCCCAGGACTAGCGGGGGGCGGAGAGACCCAGTACTTC. The encoded protein is CATSAPGLAGGGETQYF.

The rearrangement joins TRBV6-1 to TRBJ2-7; 11 bases match TRBD2. CDR3 size: 16 residues. The V gene end was trimmed by 4 bases and the J gene end by 0 bases; junction bases not matched to a gene: 5. Germline lookup yields CDR1 MNHNS and CDR2 SASEGT. The CDR3 DNA is TGTGCCAGCAGTGCGACTAGCGGGACTTACTCCTACGAGCAGTACTTC. Protein product: CASSATSGTYSYEQYF.

This clonotype was picked up a small number of times. J is TRBJ2-5 and V is TRBV12-3 or TRBV12-4; 10 bases agree with TRBD1. This CDR3 comprises 17 residues. The V segment lost 3 bases and the J segment 3 bases; nucleotides outside the gene matches: 10. CDR3 in DNA: TGTGCCAGCAGTTTGTGGAGACAGGGGGCTGTGAAAGAGACCCAGTACTTC. The encoded protein is CASSLWRQGAVKETQYF.